The clone carrying this T cell receptor beta chain was counted at least ten times. The CDR3 is cut off 3 residues early in the read; its end comes from the germline J gene. This sample is drawn from a study of T cell clonality in common variable immunodeficiency. The ends lost 2 bases at V and 0 bases at J; junction bases unmatched: 4. The CDR3 has 15 amino acids. Germline V lookup: CDR1 DFQATT, CDR2 SNEGSKA (reference sequence). Both groups were predominantly of Caucasian heritage. Clones were read by immunoSEQ multiplex PCR, and TCRdb kept only the in-frame ones, dropping some. The sample is made up of around 32,000 clones, none counted only once.

The V gene is TRBV20-1, the J gene TRBJ2-7; 10 nucleotides line up with TRBD2. Material: peripheral blood mononuclear cells. The clonotype comes from a person between 18 and 75 years old in good health. The sequenced part of the CDR3 DNA is TGCAGTGCTAGACAAGCGGGAGGGCCCTCCTACGAG. It specifies CSARQAGGPSYE. The entire CDR3 protein reads CSARQAGGPSYEQYF.